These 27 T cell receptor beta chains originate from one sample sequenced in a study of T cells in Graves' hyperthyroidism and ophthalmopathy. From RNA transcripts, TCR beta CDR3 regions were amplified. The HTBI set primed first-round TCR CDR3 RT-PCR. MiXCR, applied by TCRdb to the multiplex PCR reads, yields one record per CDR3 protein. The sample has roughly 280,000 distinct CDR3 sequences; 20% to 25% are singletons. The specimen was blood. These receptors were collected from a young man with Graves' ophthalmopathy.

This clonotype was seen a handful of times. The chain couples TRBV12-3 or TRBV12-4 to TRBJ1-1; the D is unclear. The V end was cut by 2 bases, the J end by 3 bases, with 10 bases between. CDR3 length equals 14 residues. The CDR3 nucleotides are TGTGCCAGCAGTTTATACGCAGGCCACACTGAAGCTTTCTTT. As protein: CASSLYAGHTEAFF.

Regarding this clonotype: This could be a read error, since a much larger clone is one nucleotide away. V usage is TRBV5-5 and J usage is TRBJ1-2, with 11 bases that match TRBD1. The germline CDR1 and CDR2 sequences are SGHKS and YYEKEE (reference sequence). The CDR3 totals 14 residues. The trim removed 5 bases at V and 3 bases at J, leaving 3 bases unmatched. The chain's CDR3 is CASSWTGGDYGYTF. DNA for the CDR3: TGTGCCAGCAGTTGGACAGGGGGCGACTATGGCTACACCTTC.

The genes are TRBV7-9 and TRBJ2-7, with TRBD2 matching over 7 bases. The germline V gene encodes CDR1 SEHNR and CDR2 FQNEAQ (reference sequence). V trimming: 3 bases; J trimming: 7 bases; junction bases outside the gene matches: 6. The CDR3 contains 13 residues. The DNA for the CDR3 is TGTGCCAGCAGCTTGATAGTGGGAGGGGAGCAGTACTTC. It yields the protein CASSLIVGGEQYF.

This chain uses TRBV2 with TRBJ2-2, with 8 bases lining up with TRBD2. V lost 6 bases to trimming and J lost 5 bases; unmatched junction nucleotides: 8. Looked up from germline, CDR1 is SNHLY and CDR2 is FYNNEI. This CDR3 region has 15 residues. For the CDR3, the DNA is TGTGCCAGCAGCCCGACTAGCGCAACTACCGGGGAGCTGTTTTTT. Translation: CASSPTSATTGELFF.

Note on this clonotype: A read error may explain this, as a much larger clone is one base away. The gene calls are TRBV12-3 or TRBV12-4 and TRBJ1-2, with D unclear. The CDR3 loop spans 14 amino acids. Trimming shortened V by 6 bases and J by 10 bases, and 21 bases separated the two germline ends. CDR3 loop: CASSLAPASFVYTF. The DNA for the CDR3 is TGTGCCAGCAGCCTCGCGCCGGCAAGCTTCGTCTACACCTTC.

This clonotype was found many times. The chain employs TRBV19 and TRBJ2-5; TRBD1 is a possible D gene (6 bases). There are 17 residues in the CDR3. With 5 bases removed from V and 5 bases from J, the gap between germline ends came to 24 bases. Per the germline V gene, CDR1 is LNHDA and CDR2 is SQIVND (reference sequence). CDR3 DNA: TGTGCCAGTAGTTCTTCCGATTCCGGGACATGGGGGGAGACCCAGTACTTC. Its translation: CASSSSDSGTWGETQYF.

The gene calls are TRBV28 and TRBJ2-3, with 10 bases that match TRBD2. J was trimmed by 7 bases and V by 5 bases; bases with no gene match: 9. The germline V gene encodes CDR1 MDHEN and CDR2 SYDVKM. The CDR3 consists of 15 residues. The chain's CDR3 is CASSRTSGWVNTQYF. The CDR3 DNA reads TGTGCCAGCAGTAGGACTAGCGGTTGGGTCAATACGCAGTATTTT.

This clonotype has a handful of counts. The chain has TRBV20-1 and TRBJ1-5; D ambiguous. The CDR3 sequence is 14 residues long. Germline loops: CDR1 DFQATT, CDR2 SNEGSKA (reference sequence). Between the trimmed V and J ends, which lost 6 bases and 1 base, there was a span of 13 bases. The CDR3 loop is CSAQSGQSNQPQHF. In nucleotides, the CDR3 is TGCAGTGCACAGAGTGGGCAGAGCAATCAGCCCCAGCATTTT.

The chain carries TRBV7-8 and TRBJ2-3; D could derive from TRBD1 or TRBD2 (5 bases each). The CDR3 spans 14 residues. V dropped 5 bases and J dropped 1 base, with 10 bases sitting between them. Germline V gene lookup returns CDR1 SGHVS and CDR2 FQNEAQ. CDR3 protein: CASSPGPGTDTQYF. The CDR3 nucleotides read TGTGCCAGCAGCCCGGGACCGGGCACAGATACGCAGTATTTT.

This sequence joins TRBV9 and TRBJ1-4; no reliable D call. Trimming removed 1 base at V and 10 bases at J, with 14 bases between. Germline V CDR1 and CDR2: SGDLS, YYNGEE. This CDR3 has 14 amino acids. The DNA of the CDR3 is TGTGCCAGCAGCGTACAGAGTTGGGATGGAAAACTGTTTTTT. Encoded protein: CASSVQSWDGKLFF.

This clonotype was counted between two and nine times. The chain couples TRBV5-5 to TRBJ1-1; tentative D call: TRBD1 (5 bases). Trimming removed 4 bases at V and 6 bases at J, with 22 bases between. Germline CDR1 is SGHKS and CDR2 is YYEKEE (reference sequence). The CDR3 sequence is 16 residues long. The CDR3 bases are TGTGCCAGCAGCCTCCTTAGGAAGGGGACGAGCTCTGAAGCTTTCTTT. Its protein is CASSLLRKGTSSEAFF. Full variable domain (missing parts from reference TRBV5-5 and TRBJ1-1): DAGVTQSPTHLIKTRGQQVTLRCSPISGHKSVSWYQQVLGQGPQFIFQYYEKEERGRGNFPDRFSARQFPNYSSELNVNALLLGDSALYLCASSLLRKGTSSEAFFGQGTRLTVV.

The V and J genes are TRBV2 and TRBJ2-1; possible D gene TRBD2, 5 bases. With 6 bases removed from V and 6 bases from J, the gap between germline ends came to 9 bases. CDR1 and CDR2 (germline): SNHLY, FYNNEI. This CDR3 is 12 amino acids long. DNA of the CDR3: TGTGCCAGCAGGGCGGGCCCCAATGAGCAGTTCTTC. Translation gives CASRAGPNEQFF.

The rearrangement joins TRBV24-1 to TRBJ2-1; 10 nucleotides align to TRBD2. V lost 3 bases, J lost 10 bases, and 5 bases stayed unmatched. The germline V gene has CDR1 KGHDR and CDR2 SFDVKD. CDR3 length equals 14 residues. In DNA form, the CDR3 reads TGTGCCACCAGTGATAGCCTAGCGGGAGAAGAGCAGTTCTTC. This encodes CATSDSLAGEEQFF.

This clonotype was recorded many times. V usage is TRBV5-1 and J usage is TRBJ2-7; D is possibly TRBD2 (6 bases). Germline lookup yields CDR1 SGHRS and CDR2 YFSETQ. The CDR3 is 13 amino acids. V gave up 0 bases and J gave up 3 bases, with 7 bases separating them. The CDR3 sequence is CASSLEGGYEQYF. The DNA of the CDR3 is TGCGCCAGCAGCTTGGAGGGAGGCTACGAGCAGTACTTC.

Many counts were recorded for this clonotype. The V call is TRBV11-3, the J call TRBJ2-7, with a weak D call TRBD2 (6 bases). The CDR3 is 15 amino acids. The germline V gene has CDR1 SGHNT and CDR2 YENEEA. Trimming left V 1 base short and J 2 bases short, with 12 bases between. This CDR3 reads CASSLVPRGTYEQYF. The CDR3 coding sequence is TGTGCCAGCAGCTTAGTCCCTCGGGGGACCTACGAGCAGTACTTC.

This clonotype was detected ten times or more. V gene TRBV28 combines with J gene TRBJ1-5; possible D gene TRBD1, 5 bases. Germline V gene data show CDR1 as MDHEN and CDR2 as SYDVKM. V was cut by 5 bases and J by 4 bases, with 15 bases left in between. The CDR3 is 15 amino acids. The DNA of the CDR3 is TGTGCCAGCAGTCCCGCCGGGGCGCGGAATCAGCCCCAGCATTTT. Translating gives CASSPAGARNQPQHF.

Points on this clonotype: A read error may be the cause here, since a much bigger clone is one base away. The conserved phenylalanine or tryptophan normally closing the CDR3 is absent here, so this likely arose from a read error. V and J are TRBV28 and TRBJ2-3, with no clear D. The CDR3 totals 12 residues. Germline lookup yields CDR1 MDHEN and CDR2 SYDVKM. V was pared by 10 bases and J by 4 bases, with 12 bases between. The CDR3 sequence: CATRKEADTQYL. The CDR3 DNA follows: TGTGCCACCCGAAAAGAAGCAGATACGCAGTATCTT.

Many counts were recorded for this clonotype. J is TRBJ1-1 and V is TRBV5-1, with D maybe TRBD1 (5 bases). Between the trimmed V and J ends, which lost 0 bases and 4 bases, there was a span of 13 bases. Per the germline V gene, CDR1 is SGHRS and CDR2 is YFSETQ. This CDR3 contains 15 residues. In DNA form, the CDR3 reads TGCGCCAGCAGCTTGGGTATACAGGTGGCCACTGAAGCTTTCTTT. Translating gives CASSLGIQVATEAFF.

This CDR3 is CASSSGMSNQPQHF. CDR3 DNA: TGTGCCAGCAGCTCAGGGATGAGCAATCAGCCCCAGCATTTT. The gene calls are TRBV7-2 and TRBJ1-5, with D perhaps matching TRBD1 (5 bases). V was clipped by 4 bases and J by 1 base, with 8 bases between them. The CDR3 totals 14 residues. Germline V CDR1 and CDR2: SGHTA, FQGNSA.

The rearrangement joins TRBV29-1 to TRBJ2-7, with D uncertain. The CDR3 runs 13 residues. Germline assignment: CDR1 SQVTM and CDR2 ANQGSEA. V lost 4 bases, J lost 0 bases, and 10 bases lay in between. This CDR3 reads CSVVESTSYEQYF. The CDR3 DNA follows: TGCAGCGTTGTAGAGAGTACCTCCTACGAGCAGTACTTC.

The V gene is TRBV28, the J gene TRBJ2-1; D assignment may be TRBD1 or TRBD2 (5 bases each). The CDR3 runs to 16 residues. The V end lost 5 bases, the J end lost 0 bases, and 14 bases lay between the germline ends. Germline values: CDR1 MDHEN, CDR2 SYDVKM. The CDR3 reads CASSPRGGGSYNEQFF. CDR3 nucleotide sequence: TGTGCCAGCAGTCCCCGGGGCGGAGGCTCCTACAATGAGCAGTTCTTC. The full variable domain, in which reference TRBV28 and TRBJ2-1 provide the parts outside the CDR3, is DVKVTQSSRYLVKRTGEKVFLECVQDMDHENMFWYRQDPGLGLRLIYFSYDVKMKEKGDIPEGYSVSREKKERFSLILESASTNQTSMYLCASSPRGGGSYNEQFFGPGTRLTVL.

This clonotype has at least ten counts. The chain's CDR3 is CASSRSVGDRYGYTF. CDR3 DNA sequence: TGTGCCAGCAGCCGATCCGTGGGGGACCGCTATGGCTACACCTTC. The J gene is TRBJ1-2, the V gene TRBV3-1; possible D gene TRBD1, 5 bases. The CDR3 spans 15 residues. V was trimmed by 4 bases and J by 4 bases, leaving 16 bases between them. Germline V gene data show CDR1 as LGHDT and CDR2 as YNNKEL (reference sequence).

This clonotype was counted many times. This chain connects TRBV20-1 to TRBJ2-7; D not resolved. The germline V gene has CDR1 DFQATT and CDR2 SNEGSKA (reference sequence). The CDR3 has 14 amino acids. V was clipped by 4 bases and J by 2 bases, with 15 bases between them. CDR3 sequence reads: CSAKPPGVPYEQYF. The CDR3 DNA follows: TGCAGTGCTAAACCCCCTGGGGTGCCCTACGAGCAGTACTTC.

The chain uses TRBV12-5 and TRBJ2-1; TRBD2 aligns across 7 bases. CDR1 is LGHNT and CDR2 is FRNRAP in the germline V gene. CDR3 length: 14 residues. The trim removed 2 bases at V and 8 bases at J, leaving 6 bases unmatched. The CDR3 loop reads CASGLMGGEDEQFF. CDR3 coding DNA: TGTGCTAGTGGTTTGATGGGAGGGGAAGATGAGCAGTTCTTC.

The CDR3 reads CASSYQDTNTEAFF. The DNA for the CDR3 is TGCGCCAGCAGCTACCAGGACACGAACACTGAAGCTTTCTTT. The V call is TRBV5-1, the J call TRBJ1-1; D is possibly TRBD1 (5 bases). With 3 bases removed from V and 1 base from J, the gap between germline ends came to 10 bases. This CDR3 is 14 amino acids long. Germline V lookup: CDR1 SGHRS, CDR2 YFSETQ. Using reference TRBV5-1 and TRBJ1-1 for the parts outside the CDR3, the full variable domain is KAGVTQTPRYLIKTRGQQVTLSCSPISGHRSVSWYQQTPGQGLQFLFEYFSETQRNKGNFPGRFSGRQFSNSRSEMNVSTLELGDSALYLCASSYQDTNTEAFFGQGTRLTVV.

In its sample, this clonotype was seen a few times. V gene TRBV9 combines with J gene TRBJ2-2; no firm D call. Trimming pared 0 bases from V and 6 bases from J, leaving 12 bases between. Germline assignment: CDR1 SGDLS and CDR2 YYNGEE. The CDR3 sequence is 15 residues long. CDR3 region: CASSVAPEPSGELFF. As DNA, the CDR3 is TGTGCCAGCAGCGTAGCCCCGGAGCCGTCCGGGGAGCTGTTTTTT.

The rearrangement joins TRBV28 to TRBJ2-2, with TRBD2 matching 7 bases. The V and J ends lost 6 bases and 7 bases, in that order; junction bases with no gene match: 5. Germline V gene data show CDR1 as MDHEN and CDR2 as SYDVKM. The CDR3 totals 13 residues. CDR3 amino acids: CASSHGLGGELFF. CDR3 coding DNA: TGTGCCAGCAGCCACGGACTAGGCGGGGAGCTGTTTTTT. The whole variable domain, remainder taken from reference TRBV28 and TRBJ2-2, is DVKVTQSSRYLVKRTGEKVFLECVQDMDHENMFWYRQDPGLGLRLIYFSYDVKMKEKGDIPEGYSVSREKKERFSLILESASTNQTSMYLCASSHGLGGELFFGEGSRLTVL.